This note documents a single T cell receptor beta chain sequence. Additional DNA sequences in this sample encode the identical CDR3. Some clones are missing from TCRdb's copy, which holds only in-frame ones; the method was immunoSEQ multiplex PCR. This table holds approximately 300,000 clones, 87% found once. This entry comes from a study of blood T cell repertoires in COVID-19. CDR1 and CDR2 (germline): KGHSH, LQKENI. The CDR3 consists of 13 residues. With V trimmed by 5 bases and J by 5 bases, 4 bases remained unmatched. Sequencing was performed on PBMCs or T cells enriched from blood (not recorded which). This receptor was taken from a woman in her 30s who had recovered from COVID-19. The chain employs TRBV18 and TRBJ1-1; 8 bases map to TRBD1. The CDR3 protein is CASSSTGATEAFF. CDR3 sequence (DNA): TGTGCCAGCTCATCGACAGGGGCAACTGAAGCTTTCTTT. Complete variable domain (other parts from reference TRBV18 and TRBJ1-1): NAGVMQNPRHLVRRRGQEARLRCSPMKGHSHVYWYRQLPEEGLKFMVYLQKENIIDESGMPKERFSAEFPKEGPSILRIQQVVRGDSAAYFCASSSTGATEAFFGQGTRLTVV.